Presented here are 22 T cell receptor beta chains from one specimen sequenced in a study of T cell repertoires in cytomegalovirus infection. TCRdb independently ran MiXCR on the reads; one entry per CDR3 protein. The sample carries about half a million distinct CDR3 sequences, around 35% recorded once. No antigen is known for these receptors. The sequences come from cultured PBMCs, collected from culture after CMV antigen stimulation. The receptors derive from a human donor in good health (CMV status not recorded). Some clones in this sample may be carry-over from other donors' samples.

The V and J genes are TRBV28 and TRBJ1-2; D is unclear. The germline CDR1 and CDR2 sequences are MDHEN and SYDVKM. The CDR3 length is 16 residues. Deletions cut 3 bases from V and 4 bases from J, with 18 bases between. The CDR3 nucleotides read TGTGCCAGCAGTTTTTGGTGGAAGGACGGGAGCTATGGCTACACCTTC. Its translation is CASSFWWKDGSYGYTF.

This clonotype was picked up a small number of times. The chain has TRBV12-3 or TRBV12-4 and TRBJ2-5, with unresolved D. V lost 4 bases and J 1 base, leaving 19 bases between the germline ends. CDR3 length equals 17 residues. The CDR3: CASSSGQFIRTQETQYF. For the CDR3, the DNA is TGTGCCAGCAGTTCTGGTCAGTTTATCCGTACCCAAGAGACCCAGTACTTC.

The chain carries TRBV2 and TRBJ2-5, with D possibly called TRBD1 or TRBD2 (6 bases each). Germline CDR1 SNHLY, CDR2 FYNNEI. The CDR3 has 14 residues. V was cut by 1 base and J by 5 bases, with 11 bases left in between. For the CDR3, the DNA is TGTGCCAGCAGTGAAGTCACAGGGAGGGAGACCCAGTACTTC. This translates into CASSEVTGRETQYF.

The rearrangement links TRBV15 to TRBJ2-1; D is unresolved. CDR1 is LNHNV, CDR2 YYDKDF, per germline (reference sequence). V gave up 1 base and J gave up 6 bases, with 10 bases separating them. CDR3 length: 14 amino acids. This CDR3 is CATSRVGDINEQFF. In nucleotides, the CDR3 is TGTGCCACCAGCAGAGTTGGCGACATCAATGAGCAGTTCTTC. Supplemented by reference TRBV15 and TRBJ2-1, the full variable domain reads DAMVIQNPRYQVTQFGKPVTLSCSQTLNHNVMYWYQQKSSQAPKLLFHYYDKDFNNEADTPDNFQSRRPNTSFCFLDIRSPGLGDTAMYLCATSRVGDINEQFFGPGTRLTVL.

The V and J genes are TRBV2 and TRBJ2-2; TRBD2 aligns across 12 bases. Germline V gives CDR1 SNHLY, CDR2 FYNNEI. CDR3 size: 17 residues. V shed 8 bases and J 5 bases; nucleotides not matched to a gene: 12. CDR3 region: CASLPGLAGSYTGELFF. The CDR3 DNA reads as TGTGCCAGCCTACCCGGACTAGCGGGGAGTTATACCGGGGAGCTGTTTTTT. Drawing the rest from reference TRBV2 and TRBJ2-2, the complete variable domain is EPEVTQTPSHQVTQMGQEVILRCVPISNHLYFYWYRQILGQKVEFLVSFYNNEISEKSEIFDDQFSVERPDGSNFTLKIRSTKLEDSAMYFCASLPGLAGSYTGELFFGEGSRLTVL.

This clonotype was counted at least ten times. V and J are TRBV7-2 and TRBJ1-2; tentative D call: TRBD1 (6 bases). The ends were cut back, 1 base at V and 4 bases at J, with 16 bases in the middle. CDR1 SGHTA and CDR2 FQGNSA come from the germline V gene. This CDR3 is 16 amino acids long. The CDR3 spells CASSLDTGIGSYGYTF. The CDR3 DNA reads as TGTGCCAGCAGCTTAGATACAGGGATCGGAAGCTATGGCTACACCTTC.

The chain links TRBV4-1 to TRBJ2-5; no definite D call. The length of the CDR3 is 12 residues. The germline V and J ends were trimmed by 4 bases and 5 bases, with 8 bases remaining between them. Per germline, CDR1 MGHRA and CDR2 YSYEKL. The CDR3, as DNA: TGCGCCAGCAGCCGCCCTAGGGAGACCCAGTACTTC. It specifies CASSRPRETQYF.

This clonotype has at least ten counts. The chain has TRBV7-6 and TRBJ2-2; D remains unclear. Germline CDR1 is SGHVS and CDR2 is FNYEAQ. The CDR3 loop spans 15 amino acids. Trimming cost V 1 base and J 3 bases, with 9 bases left between them. The CDR3 sequence is CASSLESEYTGELFF. The CDR3 coding sequence is TGTGCCAGCAGCTTAGAATCAGAGTACACCGGGGAGCTGTTTTTT.

The rearrangement uses TRBV10-1 and TRBJ2-2; a possible D gene is TRBD2 (5 bases). This CDR3 comprises 15 residues. In germline, CDR1 is WNHNN, CDR2 SYGVQD (reference sequence). Trimming left V 2 bases short and J 2 bases short, with 9 bases between. CDR3 bases: TGCGCCAGCAGTGAGGAGGGCGGTAACACCGGGGAGCTGTTTTTT. Translation gives CASSEEGGNTGELFF.

This clonotype has at least ten counts. This chain links TRBV7-2 with TRBJ1-1; possibly TRBD1 for D (6 bases). CDR3 length equals 14 residues. The V gene's germline CDR1 is SGHTA and CDR2 FQGNSA. V shed 1 base and J shed 5 bases, with 11 bases lying between them. In DNA, the CDR3 is TGTGCCAGCAGCTTAGGTGGCAGGGGAACTGAAGCTTTCTTT. Translated: CASSLGGRGTEAFF. The complete variable domain, with remaining parts taken from reference TRBV7-2 and TRBJ1-1, reads GAGVSQSPSNKVTEKGKDVELRCDPISGHTALYWYRQSLGQGLEFLIYFQGNSAPDKSGLPSDRFSAERTGGSVSTLTIQRTQQEDSAVYLCASSLGGRGTEAFFGQGTRLTVV.

The V and J genes are TRBV29-1 and TRBJ2-2, with 8 bases aligning to TRBD2. Germline V gives CDR1 SQVTM, CDR2 ANQGSEA. The CDR3 totals 13 residues. V lost 4 bases to trimming and J lost 7 bases; unmatched junction nucleotides: 5. The CDR3 here is CSVGAGVGGELFF. The DNA for the CDR3 is TGCAGCGTTGGAGCGGGAGTTGGCGGGGAGCTGTTTTTT.

This clonotype occurred a few times. The gene calls are TRBV11-2 and TRBJ1-4; 7 bases map to TRBD1. V was pared by 3 bases and J by 4 bases, with 5 bases of the junction left unmatched. The CDR3 loop spans 15 amino acids. Germline assignment: CDR1 SGHAT and CDR2 FQNNGV. The CDR3 spells CASSFRDSNNEKLFF. The CDR3 bases are TGTGCCAGCAGCTTCCGGGACAGTAATAATGAAAAACTGTTTTTT.

This clonotype was picked up one time. The V call is TRBV6-6, the J call TRBJ2-5; 10 positions match TRBD2. Germline trimming cut 0 bases from V and 5 bases from J; bases unmatched to any gene: 12. Per germline, CDR1 MNHNY and CDR2 SVGAGI (reference sequence). This CDR3 is 18 amino acids long. CDR3 nucleotides: TGTGCCAGCAGTTACTCGAGTAGGGCTAGCGGGAGTGGGGAGACCCAGTACTTC. This sequence encodes CASSYSSRASGSGETQYF.

This chain connects TRBV4-3 to TRBJ2-6, with D perhaps TRBD1 (6 bases). Germline-derived CDR1 and CDR2 are LGHNA and YSLEER. Between the trimmed V and J ends, which lost 0 bases and 2 bases, there was a span of 14 bases. This CDR3 contains 18 residues. The CDR3 region is CASSQESYRVAGANVLTF. In nucleotides, the CDR3 is TGCGCCAGCAGCCAAGAGAGCTACAGGGTGGCTGGGGCCAACGTCCTGACTTTC.

This chain joins TRBV2 and TRBJ2-1; 7 bases map to TRBD2. Germline values: CDR1 SNHLY, CDR2 FYNNEI. With 7 bases clipped from V and 4 bases from J, the junction kept 7 bases outside the gene matches. The CDR3 is 14 residues long. For the CDR3, the DNA is TGTGCCAGCAACTGGGACTACTCATACAATGAGCAGTTCTTC. It specifies CASNWDYSYNEQFF.

V gene TRBV20-1 combines with J gene TRBJ2-5; 9 nucleotides agree with TRBD2. V shed 6 bases, J shed 5 bases, and the junction held 13 bases outside the gene matches. Germline V gene lookup returns CDR1 DFQATT and CDR2 SNEGSKA (reference sequence). The CDR3 loop spans 15 amino acids. The CDR3 is CSAERVAGEWETQYF. The CDR3 coding sequence is TGCAGTGCCGAGAGAGTAGCGGGAGAGTGGGAGACCCAGTACTTC.

The V gene is TRBV12-3 or TRBV12-4, the J gene TRBJ2-1, with 15 bases matching TRBD2. J was trimmed by 6 bases and V by 5 bases; bases with no gene match: 2. The CDR3 is 15 residues long. CDR3 sequence (DNA): TGTGCCAGCAGTGGACTAGCGGGAGGGGGCAATGAGCAGTTCTTC. This gives the protein CASSGLAGGGNEQFF.

This chain connects TRBV27 to TRBJ2-3; 8 bases agree with TRBD2. V gave up 4 bases and J gave up 0 bases; unmatched junction bases: 12. In germline, CDR1 is MNHEY, CDR2 SMNVEV (reference sequence). This CDR3 contains 18 residues. The CDR3 DNA is TGTGCCAGCAGTTCCCGACTAGCGACTAGTCAAAGCACAGATACGCAGTATTTT. As protein: CASSSRLATSQSTDTQYF.

This clonotype showed up many times. The chain is built from TRBV7-2 and TRBJ2-3; maybe TRBD2 (5 bases). Between the trimmed V and J ends, which lost 6 bases and 1 base, there was a span of 11 bases. The CDR3 totals 14 residues. Germline CDR1 is SGHTA and CDR2 is FQGNSA. This chain's CDR3 is CASRLGRGTDTQYF. The CDR3 bases are TGTGCCAGCAGACTAGGACGGGGCACAGATACGCAGTATTTT. Supplemented by reference TRBV7-2 and TRBJ2-3, the full variable domain reads GAGVSQSPSNKVTEKGKDVELRCDPISGHTALYWYRQSLGQGLEFLIYFQGNSAPDKSGLPSDRFSAERTGGSVSTLTIQRTQQEDSAVYLCASRLGRGTDTQYFGPGTRLTVL.

The genes are TRBV4-2 and TRBJ2-3; 7 nucleotides match TRBD2. The CDR3 length is 20 residues. Per the germline V gene, CDR1 is LGHNA and CDR2 is YNFKEQ. The trim removed 5 bases at V and 1 base at J, leaving 21 bases unmatched. Here the CDR3 reads CASSKRLLADPRRGTDTQYF. For the CDR3, the DNA is TGTGCCAGCAGCAAGAGGCTGCTAGCGGATCCGAGAAGAGGCACAGATACGCAGTATTTT.

The rearrangement uses TRBV5-6 and TRBJ2-5; 7 bases line up with TRBD2. V lost 0 bases, J lost 6 bases, and 8 bases stayed unmatched. Germline V gives CDR1 SGHDT, CDR2 YYEEEE. The CDR3 covers 15 residues. The CDR3 spells CASSLASGMRQTQYF. CDR3 in DNA: TGTGCCAGCAGCTTGGCCAGCGGGATGAGGCAGACCCAGTACTTC.

This chain connects TRBV6-1 to TRBJ1-1, with TRBD1 as a possible D gene (5 bases). This CDR3 is 14 amino acids long. V gave up 4 bases and J gave up 1 base, with 10 bases separating them. Germline V gives CDR1 MNHNS, CDR2 SASEGT. CDR3 bases: TGTGCCAGCAGTGTCCGGGACGCGAACACTGAAGCTTTCTTT. Translated, it gives CASSVRDANTEAFF.